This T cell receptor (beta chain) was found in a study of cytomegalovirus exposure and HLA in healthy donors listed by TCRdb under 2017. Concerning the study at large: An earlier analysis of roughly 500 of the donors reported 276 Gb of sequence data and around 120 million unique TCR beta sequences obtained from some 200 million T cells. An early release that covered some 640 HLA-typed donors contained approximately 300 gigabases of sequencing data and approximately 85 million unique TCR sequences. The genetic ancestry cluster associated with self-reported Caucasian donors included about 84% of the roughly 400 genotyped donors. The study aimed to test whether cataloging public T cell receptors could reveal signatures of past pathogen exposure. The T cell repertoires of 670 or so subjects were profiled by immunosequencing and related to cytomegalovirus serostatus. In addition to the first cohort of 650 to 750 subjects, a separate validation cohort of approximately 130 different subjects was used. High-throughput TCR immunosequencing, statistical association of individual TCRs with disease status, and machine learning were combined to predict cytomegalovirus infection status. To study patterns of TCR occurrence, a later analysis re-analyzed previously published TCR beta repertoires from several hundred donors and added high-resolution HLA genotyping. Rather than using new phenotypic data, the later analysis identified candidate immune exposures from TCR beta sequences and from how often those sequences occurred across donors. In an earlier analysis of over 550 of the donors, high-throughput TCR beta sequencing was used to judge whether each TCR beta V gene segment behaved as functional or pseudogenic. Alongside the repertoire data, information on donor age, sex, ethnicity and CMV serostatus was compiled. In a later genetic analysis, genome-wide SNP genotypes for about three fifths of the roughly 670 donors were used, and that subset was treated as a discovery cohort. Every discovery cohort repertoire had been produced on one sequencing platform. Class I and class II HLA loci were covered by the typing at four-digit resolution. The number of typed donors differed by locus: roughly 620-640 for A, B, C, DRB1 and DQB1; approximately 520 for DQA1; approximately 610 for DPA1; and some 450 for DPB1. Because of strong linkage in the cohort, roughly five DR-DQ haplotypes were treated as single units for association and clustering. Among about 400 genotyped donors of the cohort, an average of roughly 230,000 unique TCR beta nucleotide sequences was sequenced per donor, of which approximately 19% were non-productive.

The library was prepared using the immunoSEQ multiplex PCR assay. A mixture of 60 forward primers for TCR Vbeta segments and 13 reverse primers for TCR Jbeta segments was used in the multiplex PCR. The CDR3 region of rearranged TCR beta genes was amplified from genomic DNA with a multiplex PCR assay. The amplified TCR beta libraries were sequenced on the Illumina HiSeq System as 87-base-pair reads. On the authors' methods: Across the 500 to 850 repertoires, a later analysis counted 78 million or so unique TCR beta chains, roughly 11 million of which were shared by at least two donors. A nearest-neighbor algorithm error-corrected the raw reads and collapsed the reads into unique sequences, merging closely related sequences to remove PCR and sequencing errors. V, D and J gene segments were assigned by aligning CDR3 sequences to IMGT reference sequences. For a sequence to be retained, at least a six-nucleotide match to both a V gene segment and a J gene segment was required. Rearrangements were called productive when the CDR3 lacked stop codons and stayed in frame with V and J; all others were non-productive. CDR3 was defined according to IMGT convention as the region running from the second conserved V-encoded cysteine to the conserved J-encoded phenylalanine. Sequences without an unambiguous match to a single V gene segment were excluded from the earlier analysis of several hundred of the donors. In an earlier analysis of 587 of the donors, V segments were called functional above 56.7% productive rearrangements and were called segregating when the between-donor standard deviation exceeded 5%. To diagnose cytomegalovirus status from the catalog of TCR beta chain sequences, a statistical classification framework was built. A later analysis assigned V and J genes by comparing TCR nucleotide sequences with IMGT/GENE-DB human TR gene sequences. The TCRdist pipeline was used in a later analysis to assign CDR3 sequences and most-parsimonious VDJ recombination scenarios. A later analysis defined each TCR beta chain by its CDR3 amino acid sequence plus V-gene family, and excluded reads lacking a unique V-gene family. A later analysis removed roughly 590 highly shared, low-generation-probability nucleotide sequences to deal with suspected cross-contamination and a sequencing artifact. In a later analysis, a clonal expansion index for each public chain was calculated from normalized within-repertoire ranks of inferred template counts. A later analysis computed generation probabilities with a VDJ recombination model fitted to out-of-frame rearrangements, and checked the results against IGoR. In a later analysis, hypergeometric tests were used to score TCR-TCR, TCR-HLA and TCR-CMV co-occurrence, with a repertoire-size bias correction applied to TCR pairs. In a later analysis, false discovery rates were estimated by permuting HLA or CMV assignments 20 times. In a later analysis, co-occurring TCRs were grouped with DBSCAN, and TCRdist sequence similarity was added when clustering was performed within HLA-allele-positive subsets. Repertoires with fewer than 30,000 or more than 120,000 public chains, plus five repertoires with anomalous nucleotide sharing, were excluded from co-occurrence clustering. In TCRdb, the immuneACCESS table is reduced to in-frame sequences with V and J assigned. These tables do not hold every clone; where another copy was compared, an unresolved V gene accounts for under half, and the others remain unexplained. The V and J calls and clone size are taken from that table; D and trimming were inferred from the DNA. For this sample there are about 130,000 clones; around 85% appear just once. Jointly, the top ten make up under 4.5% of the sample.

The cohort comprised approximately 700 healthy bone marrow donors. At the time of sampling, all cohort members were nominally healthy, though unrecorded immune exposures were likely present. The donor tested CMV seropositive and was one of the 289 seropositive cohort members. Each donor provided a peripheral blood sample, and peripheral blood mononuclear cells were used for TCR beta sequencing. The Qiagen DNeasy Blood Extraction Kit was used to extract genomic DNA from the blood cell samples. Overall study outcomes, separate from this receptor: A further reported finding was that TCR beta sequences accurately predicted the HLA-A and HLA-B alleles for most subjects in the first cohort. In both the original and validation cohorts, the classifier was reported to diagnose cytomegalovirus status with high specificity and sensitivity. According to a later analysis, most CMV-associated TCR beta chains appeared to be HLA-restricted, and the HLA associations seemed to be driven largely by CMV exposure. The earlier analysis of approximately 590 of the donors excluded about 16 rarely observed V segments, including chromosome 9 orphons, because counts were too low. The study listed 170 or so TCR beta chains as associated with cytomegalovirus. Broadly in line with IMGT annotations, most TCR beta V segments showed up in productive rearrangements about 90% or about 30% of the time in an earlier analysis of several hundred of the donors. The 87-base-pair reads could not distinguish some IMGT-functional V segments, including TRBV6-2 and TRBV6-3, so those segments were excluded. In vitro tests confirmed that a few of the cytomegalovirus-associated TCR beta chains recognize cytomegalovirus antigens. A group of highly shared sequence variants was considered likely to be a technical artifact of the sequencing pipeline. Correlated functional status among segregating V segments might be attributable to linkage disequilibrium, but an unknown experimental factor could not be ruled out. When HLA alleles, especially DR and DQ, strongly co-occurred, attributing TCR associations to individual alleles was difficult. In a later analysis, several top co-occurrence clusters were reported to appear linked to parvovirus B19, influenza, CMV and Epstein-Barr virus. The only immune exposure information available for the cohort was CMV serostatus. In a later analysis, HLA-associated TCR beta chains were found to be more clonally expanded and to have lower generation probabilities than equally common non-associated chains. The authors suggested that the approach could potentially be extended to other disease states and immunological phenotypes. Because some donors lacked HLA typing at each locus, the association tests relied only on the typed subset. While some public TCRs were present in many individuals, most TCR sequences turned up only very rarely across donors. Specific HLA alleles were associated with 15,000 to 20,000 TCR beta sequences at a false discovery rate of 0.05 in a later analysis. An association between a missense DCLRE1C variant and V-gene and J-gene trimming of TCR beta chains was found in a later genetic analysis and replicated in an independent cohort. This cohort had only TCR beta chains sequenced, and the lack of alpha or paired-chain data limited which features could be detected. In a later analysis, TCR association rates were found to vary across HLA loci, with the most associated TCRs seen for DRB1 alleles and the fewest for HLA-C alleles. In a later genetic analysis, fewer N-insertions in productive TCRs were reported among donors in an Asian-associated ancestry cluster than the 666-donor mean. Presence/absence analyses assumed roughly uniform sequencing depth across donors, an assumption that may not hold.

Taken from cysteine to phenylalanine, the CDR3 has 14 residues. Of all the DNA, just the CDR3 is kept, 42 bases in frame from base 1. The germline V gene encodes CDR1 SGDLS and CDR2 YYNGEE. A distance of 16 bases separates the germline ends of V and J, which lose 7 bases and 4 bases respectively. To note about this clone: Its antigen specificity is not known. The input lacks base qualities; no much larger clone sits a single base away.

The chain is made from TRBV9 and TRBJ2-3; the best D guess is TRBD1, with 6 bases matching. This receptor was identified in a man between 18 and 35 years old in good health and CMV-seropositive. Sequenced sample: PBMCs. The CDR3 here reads CASVTGTSADTQYF. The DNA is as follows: TGTGCCAGCGTAACCGGGACATCAGCAGATACGCAGTATTTT.